This TCR beta chain was profiled in a study of blood T cell repertoires in COVID-19. This CDR3 is 14 amino acids long. The germline gives CDR1 SGHKS, CDR2 YYEKEE (reference sequence). V lost 2 bases to trimming and J lost 8 bases, with 13 bases between them. The table came from immunoSEQ multiplex PCR; TCRdb's copy has only in-frame clones and leaves some out. The data contain some 290,000 clones, roughly 90% of them singletons. The sequenced material came from peripheral blood. The TCR was taken from a woman in her 30s with COVID-19, enrolled during active disease. The chain has TRBV5-5 and TRBJ1-4; D possibly corresponds to TRBD1 (6 bases). The DNA for the CDR3 is TGTGCCAGCAGCTTTCGTGGGGGACACGAAAAACTGTTTTTT. Residues: CASSFRGGHEKLFF.